The 18 T cell receptor beta chains below come from one sample, sequenced in a study of PD-1 blockade in mismatch repair-deficient tumors. Sequencing used immunoSEQ multiplex PCR; TCRdb keeps in-frame clones, though not all of them. In the table there are 60,000 to 70,000 clones, around 89% of which are singletons. The material was peripheral blood, obtained 52 weeks after starting pembrolizumab. Source of these receptors: an adult with mismatch repair-deficient cancer.

The rearrangement uses TRBV7-2 and TRBJ2-7; no reliable D call. The ends were cut back, 0 bases at V and 6 bases at J, with 6 bases in the middle. The CDR3 contains 12 residues. Germline lookup yields CDR1 SGHTA and CDR2 FQGNSA. CDR3: CASSLATFEQYF. CDR3 in DNA: TGTGCCAGCAGCTTAGCGACCTTCGAGCAGTACTTC.

V usage is TRBV4-1 and J usage is TRBJ2-1, with TRBD2 as a possible D gene (6 bases). The CDR3 extends over 14 amino acids. V was trimmed by 1 base and J by 6 bases, leaving 10 bases between them. The germline CDR1 and CDR2 sequences are MGHRA and YSYEKL. CDR3 sequence: CASSQVTRRNEQFF. The CDR3 coding sequence is TGCGCCAGCAGCCAAGTGACTAGGCGCAATGAGCAGTTCTTC.

This clone was observed a handful of times. The V call is TRBV2, the J call TRBJ2-7; D not resolved. The CDR3 covers 11 residues. Germline CDR1 reads SNHLY; CDR2 reads FYNNEI. Trimming took off 6 bases at V and 2 bases at J, with 5 bases between the two ends. CDR3 protein: CASRKTYEQYF. The CDR3 coding sequence is TGTGCCAGCAGGAAGACCTACGAGCAGTACTTC.

V and J are TRBV9 and TRBJ2-5; a weak D match, TRBD1 (6 bases). Between the trimmed V and J ends, which lost 0 bases and 0 bases, there was a span of 18 bases. Looked up from germline, CDR1 is SGDLS and CDR2 is YYNGEE. There are 18 residues in the CDR3. CDR3 sequence reads: CASSVAPPGTTYQETQYF. In DNA form, the CDR3 reads TGTGCCAGCAGCGTAGCCCCGCCCGGGACAACGTACCAAGAGACCCAGTACTTC.

The chain uses TRBV11-2 and TRBJ2-5; 8 nucleotides agree with TRBD1. Germline lookup yields CDR1 SGHAT and CDR2 FQNNGV. Trimming cost V 5 bases and J 3 bases; bases outside gene matches: 11. This CDR3 is 16 amino acids long. The chain's CDR3 is CASSAAVRGREETQYF. The CDR3 region has the DNA TGTGCCAGCAGCGCAGCCGTCAGGGGGCGCGAAGAGACCCAGTACTTC.

This chain links TRBV28 with TRBJ2-1; 9 bases agree with TRBD1. This CDR3 has 15 amino acids. The germline V gene has CDR1 MDHEN and CDR2 SYDVKM. The ends lost 5 bases at V and 4 bases at J; junction bases unmatched: 6. The CDR3 DNA is TGTGCCAGCAGTCAACGGACAGGGGCTTACAATGAGCAGTTCTTC. It encodes CASSQRTGAYNEQFF.

J is TRBJ2-7 and V is TRBV29-1, with D unresolved. The V gene's germline CDR1 is SQVTM and CDR2 ANQGSEA. Trimming shortened V by 1 base and J by 0 bases, and 7 bases separated the two germline ends. The CDR3 contains 13 residues. CDR3 coding DNA: TGCAGCGTTGAAGGCAGGTACTCCTACGAGCAGTACTTC. Encoded protein: CSVEGRYSYEQYF.

The rearrangement uses TRBV30 and TRBJ2-5, with D possibly called TRBD1 or TRBD2 (7 bases each). There are 15 residues in the CDR3. Germline V CDR1 and CDR2: GTSNPN, SVGIG (reference sequence). The V end was cut by 2 bases, the J end by 5 bases, with 18 bases between. CDR3 loop: CAWSPPGAGQETQYF. The CDR3 DNA is TGTGCCTGGAGTCCACCAGGAGCGGGACAGGAGACCCAGTACTTC.

The J gene is TRBJ2-2, the V gene TRBV30; D perhaps matches TRBD2 (6 bases). The V and J ends lost 0 bases and 8 bases respectively, with 13 bases between them. The germline V gene encodes CDR1 GTSNPN and CDR2 SVGIG (reference sequence). This CDR3 is 14 amino acids long. Here the CDR3 reads CAWSVEGRKGELFF. CDR3 DNA sequence: TGTGCCTGGAGTGTAGAGGGGAGGAAAGGGGAGCTGTTTTTT. Full variable domain (remainder filled in from reference TRBV30 and TRBJ2-2): SQTIHQWPATLVQPVGSPLSLECTVEGTSNPNLYWYRQAAGRGLQLLFYSVGIGQISSEVPQNLSASRPQDRQFILSSKKLLLSDSGFYLCAWSVEGRKGELFFGEGSRLTVL.

The chain uses TRBV7-9 and TRBJ2-3; TRBD2 aligns across 7 bases. This CDR3 contains 15 residues. V was pared by 4 bases and J by 5 bases, with 9 bases of the junction left unmatched. Germline CDR1 and CDR2: SEHNR and FQNEAQ (reference sequence). The CDR3 region has the DNA TGTGCCAGCAGCTCCCTAGCGGAATTGGGAGATACGCAGTATTTT. Its protein is CASSSLAELGDTQYF.

The gene calls are TRBV9 and TRBJ2-3, with TRBD2 identical over 10 bases. Germline CDR1 SGDLS, CDR2 YYNGEE. CDR3 length: 15 amino acids. J was trimmed by 4 bases and V by 6 bases; bases with no gene match: 8. This CDR3 reads CASNLAGLAADTQYF. The DNA of the CDR3 is TGTGCCAGCAACCTAGCAGGACTAGCGGCAGATACGCAGTATTTT.

The genes are TRBV6-4 and TRBJ2-3, with 8 bases lining up with TRBD2. This CDR3 has 18 residues. The J segment lost 1 base and the V segment lost 4 bases, leaving 13 bases of the junction unmatched. The germline V gene encodes CDR1 MRHNA and CDR2 SNTAGT. CDR3 sequence: CASSADSGTPFCTDTQYF. The CDR3 coding sequence is TGTGCCAGCAGTGCTGATAGCGGGACACCCTTTTGCACAGATACGCAGTATTTT.

The chain couples TRBV9 to TRBJ2-7, with 7 bases identical to TRBD1. Germline loops: CDR1 SGDLS, CDR2 YYNGEE. Losses at the gene ends were 5 bases for V and 0 bases for J; bases not matched to a gene: 5. The CDR3 length is 14 residues. DNA for the CDR3: TGTGCCAGCAGTGCCCGGGACAGCTCCTACGAGCAGTACTTC. It is translated as CASSARDSSYEQYF.

The V gene is TRBV7-8, the J gene TRBJ1-3, with a weak D call TRBD1 (6 bases). CDR1 and CDR2 from the germline V gene are SGHVS and FQNEAQ. The CDR3 is 15 amino acids. The V and J ends lost 2 bases and 2 bases respectively, with 10 bases between them. The CDR3 reads CASSLPRTAGNTIYF. The CDR3 coding sequence is TGTGCCAGCAGCTTACCAAGGACAGCTGGAAACACCATATATTTT. The whole variable domain, remainder taken from reference TRBV7-8 and TRBJ1-3, is GAGVSQSPRYKVAKRGQDVALRCDPISGHVSLFWYQQALGQGPEFLTYFQNEAQLDKSGLPSDRFFAERPEGSVSTLKIQRTQQEDSAVYLCASSLPRTAGNTIYFGEGSWLTVV.

The chain couples TRBV28 to TRBJ2-7; D is unresolved. V lost 5 bases and J lost 3, with 14 bases in between. Per germline, CDR1 MDHEN and CDR2 SYDVKM. The CDR3 is 14 residues long. The CDR3 sequence: CASSPVLAGYEQYF. DNA of the CDR3: TGTGCCAGCAGTCCCGTATTAGCCGGCTACGAGCAGTACTTC.

The chain employs TRBV6-5 and TRBJ1-2; a weak D match, TRBD1 (6 bases). V was shortened by 6 bases and J by 6 bases, with 11 bases between the two germline ends. This CDR3 region has 12 residues. Looked up from germline, CDR1 is MNHEY and CDR2 is SVGAGI. The CDR3 is CASRRQEDGYTF. The CDR3 region has the DNA TGTGCCAGCAGACGACAGGAGGATGGCTACACCTTC.

This chain links TRBV7-9 with TRBJ2-5; possibly TRBD2 for D (6 bases). Germline CDR1 reads SEHNR; CDR2 reads FQNEAQ (reference sequence). The CDR3 has 13 residues. The V gene lost 5 bases and the J gene lost 2 bases, with 9 bases spanning the gap. The CDR3 loop is CASSPRGQETQYF. CDR3 DNA sequence: TGTGCCAGCAGCCCCCGGGGGCAAGAGACCCAGTACTTC. The entire variable domain, with the rest obtained from reference TRBV7-9 and TRBJ2-5, is as follows: DTGVSQNPRHKITKRGQNVTFRCDPISEHNRLYWYRQTLGQGPEFLTYFQNEAQLEKSRLLSDRFSAERPKGSFSTLEIQRTEQGDSAMYLCASSPRGQETQYFGPGTRLLVL.

The chain employs TRBV10-3 and TRBJ2-2; 11 bases line up with TRBD2. From germline, CDR1 is ENHRY and CDR2 SYGVKD. This CDR3 contains 16 residues. The J segment lost 1 base and the V segment lost 6 bases, leaving 4 bases of the junction unmatched. DNA for the CDR3: TGTGCCATCAGCCCGACTAGCGGGGTGAACACCGGGGAGCTGTTTTTT. Protein sequence: CAISPTSGVNTGELFF.